Presented here are 22 T cell receptor beta chains from one specimen sequenced in a study of blood T cell repertoires in COVID-19. Sequencing was performed with immunoSEQ multiplex PCR; in TCRdb, only in-frame clones are kept and a portion is missing. The sample holds about 81,000 clones; roughly 80% are singletons and the top ten take about 12%. The sample was peripheral blood. These TCRs come from a human donor in a cohort sampled during active COVID-19.

The chain is built from TRBV19 and TRBJ1-2; 12 nucleotides align to TRBD1. CDR1 and CDR2 (germline): LNHDA, SQIVND (reference sequence). The CDR3 is 19 residues long. V lost 7 bases to trimming and J lost 8 bases; unmatched junction nucleotides: 23. DNA of the CDR3: TGTGCCAGTACCCGAGTGGGAGGATCCCGGGACAGGGGGCTTTACGGCTACACCTTC. Protein sequence: CASTRVGGSRDRGLYGYTF.

In DNA, the CDR3 is TGTGCCAGCAGCTTAAACAGAATTAATGAAAAACTGTTTTTT. The encoded protein is CASSLNRINEKLFF. The V gene is TRBV7-2, the J gene TRBJ1-4; D remains unclear. Trimming took off 2 bases at V and 4 bases at J, with 8 bases between the two ends. Germline CDR1 SGHTA, CDR2 FQGNSA. The CDR3 has 14 residues.

The V call is TRBV6-1, the J call TRBJ2-3, with D unresolved. CDR1 is MNHNS and CDR2 is SASEGT in the germline V gene. The CDR3 spans 15 residues. Trimming stripped 2 bases from V and 6 bases from J, with 15 bases between. The CDR3 DNA follows: TGTGCCAGCAGTGAAACAGTTTTTCATTCGGATACGCAGTATTTT. Amino acid sequence: CASSETVFHSDTQYF.

V is TRBV28 and J is TRBJ2-5; D call uncertain. The CDR3 loop spans 16 amino acids. The germline CDR1 and CDR2 sequences are MDHEN and SYDVKM. Trimming pared 1 base from V and 4 bases from J, leaving 16 bases between. The CDR3 region has the DNA TGTGCCAGCAGTTTATTCCGTGCAGGTTCAGGAGAGACCCAGTACTTC. This translates into CASSLFRAGSGETQYF.

The genes are TRBV24-1 and TRBJ2-5, with a tentative D call TRBD2 (7 bases). With 4 bases removed from V and 1 base from J, the gap between germline ends came to 9 bases. The CDR3 has 14 residues. The germline V gene has CDR1 KGHDR and CDR2 SFDVKD. CDR3 nucleotides: TGTGCCACCAGTGAGGCGGGGGCCCAAGAGACCCAGTACTTC. It specifies CATSEAGAQETQYF.

The rearrangement joins TRBV6-1 to TRBJ2-3, with D perhaps TRBD2 (5 bases). The CDR3 is made up of 13 amino acids. The V gene lost 1 base and the J gene lost 7 bases, with 9 bases spanning the gap. The V gene's germline CDR1 is MNHNS and CDR2 SASEGT. CDR3 loop: CASSEVRGYTQYF. The CDR3 region has the DNA TGTGCCAGCAGTGAAGTCAGAGGGTATACGCAGTATTTT.

The rearrangement links TRBV18 to TRBJ1-2; D may be TRBD1 (5 bases). Looked up from germline, CDR1 is KGHSH and CDR2 is LQKENI. V was pared by 5 bases and J by 6 bases, with 19 bases between. The CDR3 is 15 amino acids. This CDR3 reads CASSYFGAGKDGYTF. DNA of the CDR3: TGTGCCAGCTCATATTTTGGGGCAGGAAAGGATGGCTACACCTTC.

The V call is TRBV5-4, the J call TRBJ1-6; maybe TRBD1 (5 bases). This CDR3 has 13 residues. V was pared by 1 base and J by 9 bases, with 8 bases between. Germline V gene data show CDR1 as SGHNT and CDR2 as YYREEE (reference sequence). The CDR3 DNA reads as TGTGCCAGCAGCTTGCGGGGGAGTTCACCCCTCCACTTT. It is translated as CASSLRGSSPLHF.

V gene TRBV7-6 combines with J gene TRBJ2-1; tentative D call: TRBD2 (6 bases). This CDR3 contains 15 residues. The V end lost 3 bases, the J end lost 6 bases, and 15 bases lay between the germline ends. CDR1 is SGHVS and CDR2 is FNYEAQ in the germline V gene. CDR3 DNA sequence: TGTGCCAGCAGCTTGGACCCGGGGCGGGGCAATGAGCAGTTCTTC. Its translation: CASSLDPGRGNEQFF.

The chain combines TRBV5-1 with TRBJ2-7; 14 nucleotides align to TRBD2. The V gene's germline CDR1 is SGHRS and CDR2 YFSETQ. After removal of 4 bases from V and 2 bases from J, the junction contained 5 bases not matched to a gene. The CDR3 length is 16 residues. CDR3 residues: CASSPQGLAGAYEQYF. CDR3 sequence (DNA): TGCGCCAGCAGCCCCCAGGGACTAGCGGGGGCCTACGAGCAGTACTTC.

The rearrangement joins TRBV7-9 to TRBJ2-2, with 9 bases matching TRBD1. CDR3 length: 16 residues. Germline V gene data show CDR1 as SEHNR and CDR2 as FQNEAQ (reference sequence). Trimming cost V 1 base and J 5 bases; bases outside gene matches: 5. DNA of the CDR3: TGTGCCAGCAGCTTAGGGGGACAGGGTCGGACCGGGGAGCTGTTTTTT. Translating gives CASSLGGQGRTGELFF.

V is TRBV2 and J is TRBJ2-7; TRBD2 matches 7 bases. From germline, CDR1 is SNHLY and CDR2 FYNNEI. Germline trimming cut 6 bases from V and 5 bases from J; bases unmatched to any gene: 19. The CDR3 consists of 17 residues. CDR3 DNA: TGTGCCAGCAGACCACTCCCGGGGGGTATCGGTCTCAACGAGCAGTACTTC. This sequence encodes CASRPLPGGIGLNEQYF.

This chain links TRBV21-1 with TRBJ1-5. TRBV21-1 is a listed pseudogene. This CDR3 contains 14 residues. DNA of the CDR3: TGTGCCAGCAGCAAAGCCAGTAGGGAGGGGGCCCAGCATTTT. It encodes CASSKASREGAQHF.

The chain uses TRBV27 and TRBJ1-6; unclear D gene. The CDR3 contains 16 residues. The germline gives CDR1 MNHEY, CDR2 SMNVEV (reference sequence). Trimming cost V 2 bases and J 8 bases, with 16 bases left between them. CDR3 bases: TGTGCCAGCAGTTTAAACGGCTACGGGAGGTATTCACCCCTCCACTTT. The encoded protein is CASSLNGYGRYSPLHF.

This chain uses TRBV6-5 with TRBJ2-7, with TRBD1 matching over 9 bases. The V gene end was trimmed by 6 bases and the J gene end by 3 bases; junction bases not matched to a gene: 0. CDR1 and CDR2 from the germline V gene are MNHEY and SVGAGI. The CDR3 is 12 residues long. CDR3 amino acids: CASRDRGYEQYF. DNA for the CDR3: TGTGCCAGCAGGGACAGGGGCTACGAGCAGTACTTC.

V usage is TRBV10-3 and J usage is TRBJ2-3; tentatively, D is TRBD2 (7 bases). From germline, CDR1 is ENHRY and CDR2 SYGVKD. The CDR3 totals 13 residues. Trimming left V 7 bases short and J 0 bases short, with 8 bases between. The DNA of the CDR3 is TGTGCCATCACGGGGGGCAGCACAGATACGCAGTATTTT. Translation gives CAITGGSTDTQYF.

V and J are TRBV15 and TRBJ2-3; 8 nucleotides agree with TRBD2. Losses at the gene ends were 8 bases for V and 0 bases for J; bases not matched to a gene: 7. The CDR3 covers 15 residues. Germline V CDR1 and CDR2: LNHNV, YYDKDF (reference sequence). The DNA of the CDR3 is TGTGCCACCCTAGCGGGTGACTTTAGCACAGATACGCAGTATTTT. Translation gives CATLAGDFSTDTQYF. Drawing the rest from reference TRBV15 and TRBJ2-3, the complete variable domain is DAMVIQNPRYQVTQFGKPVTLSCSQTLNHNVMYWYQQKSSQAPKLLFHYYDKDFNNEADTPDNFQSRRPNTSFCFLDIRSPGLGDTAMYLCATLAGDFSTDTQYFGPGTRLTVL.

This sequence joins TRBV5-1 and TRBJ1-1, with 8 bases identical to TRBD1. J was trimmed by 1 base and V by 7 bases; bases with no gene match: 6. Germline CDR1 SGHRS, CDR2 YFSETQ. The CDR3 sequence is 14 residues long. As DNA, the CDR3 is TGCGCCAGCGGAAGTGGGACAGGGAACACTGAAGCTTTCTTT. This translates into CASGSGTGNTEAFF.

V and J are TRBV21-1 and TRBJ2-7; the D call in the table, TRBD1, was not verified against the DNA. TRBV21-1 is flagged as a pseudogene. The CDR3 runs 17 residues. CDR3 sequence (DNA): TGTGCCAGCAGCAAAGCGTCTCGGGACAGGGGGCAGTTCGAGCAGTACTTC. Protein product: CASSKASRDRGQFEQYF.

The chain is built from TRBV20-1 and TRBJ1-1, with D unclear. The CDR3 is made up of 11 amino acids. The germline V gene encodes CDR1 DFQATT and CDR2 SNEGSKA (reference sequence). The CDR3 bases are TGCAGCCCGAGGGTAAACACTGAAGCTTTCTTT. Protein: CSPRVNTEAFF.

The chain combines TRBV27 with TRBJ2-7; D is possibly TRBD1 (6 bases). Trimming left V 0 bases short and J 4 bases short, with 13 bases between. Germline-derived CDR1 and CDR2 are MNHEY and SMNVEV (reference sequence). The CDR3 is 15 amino acids. The CDR3 reads CASSLSTRGVYEQYF. Here the CDR3 DNA reads TGTGCCAGCAGTTTATCCACCAGGGGCGTGTACGAGCAGTACTTC.

The chain has TRBV6-5 and TRBJ2-7, with TRBD1 identical over 9 bases. V was clipped by 6 bases and J by 4 bases; unmatched bases: 4. The CDR3 consists of 13 residues. The germline V gene has CDR1 MNHEY and CDR2 SVGAGI. CDR3 in amino acids: CASSNRGPYEQYF. Written as DNA, the CDR3 is TGTGCCAGCAGCAACAGGGGGCCGTACGAGCAGTACTTC.